The subject of this entry is one T cell receptor beta chain. Measured with immunoSEQ multiplex PCR; TCRdb has only the in-frame clones, and not every one. The repertoire consists of 12,000 or so clones, with more than 75% occurring once and the leading ten covering about 35%. Germline-derived CDR1 and CDR2 are MDHEN and SYDVKM. Trimming left V 4 bases short and J 5 bases short, with 12 bases between. This CDR3 contains 14 residues. This entry is derived from a study of PD-1 blockade in classical Hodgkin lymphoma. Time point meaning: cycle 4 day 1 (C4D1), after 5 to 7 weeks of nivolumab. Every patient experienced relapse after autologous stem cell transplantation, and brentuximab vedotin exposure varied. Magnetic negative selection of thawed PBMCs yielded the CD8+ T cells.

Sequenced here: CD8+ T cells from blood, sampled before the fourth cycle of nivolumab. The TCR sequence derives from a human donor with classical Hodgkin lymphoma. The donor label of this sample is uncertain. V gene TRBV28 combines with J gene TRBJ1-5; D is unclear. The CDR3 region is CASSYRPDHQPQHF. The CDR3 DNA sequence: TGTGCCAGCAGTTATCGCCCAGACCATCAGCCCCAGCATTTT.